This T cell receptor beta chain was sequenced during a study of T cell repertoires in cytomegalovirus infection. Study background: Indicated by public TCR beta signatures were CMV infection and matching HLA type. The study's findings and limits: Cumulative frequency (of public TCR beta family members) identified carriers of CMV plus the relevant HLA. The response measured ex vivo was dominated by TCR beta clonotypes (HLA-C-restricted and CMV-specific).

TCRdb re-derived calls from the reads in MiXCR, one entry per CDR3 protein. The top ten clones hold around a sixth of a sample with roughly 150,000 distinct CDR3 sequences, 15% to 20% of them seen once. This clonotype came up a few times. Its specificity is not known. The sequencing input was CD8+ T cells from PBMCs. The TCR was taken from a human donor in good health (CMV status not recorded). Some clones in this sample may be carry-over from other donors' samples.

As DNA, the CDR3 is TGTGCCAGCACCCAGGAGTCGGGTTACGAAAAACTGTTTTTT. Its protein product is CASTQESGYEKLFF. The chain links TRBV12-3 or TRBV12-4 to TRBJ1-4, with no clear D. V gave up 7 bases and J gave up 8 bases, with 17 bases separating them. This CDR3 has 14 residues.